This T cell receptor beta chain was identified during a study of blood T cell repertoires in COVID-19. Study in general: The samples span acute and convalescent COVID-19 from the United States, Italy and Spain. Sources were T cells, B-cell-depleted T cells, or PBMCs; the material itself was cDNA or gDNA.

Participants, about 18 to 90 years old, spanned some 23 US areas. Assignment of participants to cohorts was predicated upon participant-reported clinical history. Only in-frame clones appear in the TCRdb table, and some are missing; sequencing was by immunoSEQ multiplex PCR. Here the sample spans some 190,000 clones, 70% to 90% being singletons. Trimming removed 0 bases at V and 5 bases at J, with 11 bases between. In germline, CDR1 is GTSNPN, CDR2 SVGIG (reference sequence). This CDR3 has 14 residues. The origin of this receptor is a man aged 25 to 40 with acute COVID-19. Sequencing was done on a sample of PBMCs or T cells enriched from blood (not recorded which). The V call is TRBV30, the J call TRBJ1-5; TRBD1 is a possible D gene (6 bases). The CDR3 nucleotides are TGTGCCTGGAGTGTGACAGGTCCTTATCAGCCCCAGCATTTT. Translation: CAWSVTGPYQPQHF.